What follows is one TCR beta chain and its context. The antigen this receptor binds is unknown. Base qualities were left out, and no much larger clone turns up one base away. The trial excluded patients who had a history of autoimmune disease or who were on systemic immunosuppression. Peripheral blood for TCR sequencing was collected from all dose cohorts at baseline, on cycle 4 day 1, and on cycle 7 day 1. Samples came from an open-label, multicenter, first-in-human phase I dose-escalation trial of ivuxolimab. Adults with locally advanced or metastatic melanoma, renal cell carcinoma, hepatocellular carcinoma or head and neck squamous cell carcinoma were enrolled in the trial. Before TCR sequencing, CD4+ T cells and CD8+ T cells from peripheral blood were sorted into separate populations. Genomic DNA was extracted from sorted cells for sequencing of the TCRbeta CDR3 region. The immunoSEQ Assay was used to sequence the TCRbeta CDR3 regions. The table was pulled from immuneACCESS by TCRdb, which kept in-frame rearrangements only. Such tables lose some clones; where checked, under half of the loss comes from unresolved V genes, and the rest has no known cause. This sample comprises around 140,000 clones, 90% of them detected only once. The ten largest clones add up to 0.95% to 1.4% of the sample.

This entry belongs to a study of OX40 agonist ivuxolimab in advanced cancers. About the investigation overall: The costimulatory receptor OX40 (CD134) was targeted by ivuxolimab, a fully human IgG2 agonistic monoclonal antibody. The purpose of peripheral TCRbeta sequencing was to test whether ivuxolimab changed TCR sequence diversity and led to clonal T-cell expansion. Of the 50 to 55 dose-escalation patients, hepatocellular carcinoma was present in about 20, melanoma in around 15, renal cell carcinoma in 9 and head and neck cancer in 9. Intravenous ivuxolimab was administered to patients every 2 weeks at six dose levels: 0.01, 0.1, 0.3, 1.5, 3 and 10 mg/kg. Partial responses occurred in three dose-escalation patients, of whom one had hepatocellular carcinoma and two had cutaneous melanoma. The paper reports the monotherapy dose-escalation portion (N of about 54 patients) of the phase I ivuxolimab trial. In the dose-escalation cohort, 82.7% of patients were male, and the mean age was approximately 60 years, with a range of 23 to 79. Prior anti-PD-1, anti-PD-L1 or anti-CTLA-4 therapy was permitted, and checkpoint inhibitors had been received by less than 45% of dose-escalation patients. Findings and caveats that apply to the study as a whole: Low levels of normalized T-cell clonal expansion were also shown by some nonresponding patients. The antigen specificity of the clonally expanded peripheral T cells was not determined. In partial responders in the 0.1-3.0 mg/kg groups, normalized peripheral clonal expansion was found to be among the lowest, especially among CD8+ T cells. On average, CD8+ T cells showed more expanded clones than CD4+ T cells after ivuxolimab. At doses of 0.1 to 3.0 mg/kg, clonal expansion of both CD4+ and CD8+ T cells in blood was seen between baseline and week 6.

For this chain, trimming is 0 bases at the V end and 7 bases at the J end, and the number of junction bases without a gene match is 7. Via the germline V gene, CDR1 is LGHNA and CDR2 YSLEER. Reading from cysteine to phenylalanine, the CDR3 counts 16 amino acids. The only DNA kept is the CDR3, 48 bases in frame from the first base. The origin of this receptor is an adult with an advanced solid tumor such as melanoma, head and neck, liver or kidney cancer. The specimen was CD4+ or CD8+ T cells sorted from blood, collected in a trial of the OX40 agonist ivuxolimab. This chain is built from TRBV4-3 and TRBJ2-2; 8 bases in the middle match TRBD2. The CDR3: CASSQETGGPNGELFF. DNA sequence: TGCGCCAGCAGCCAAGAGACGGGAGGGCCAAACGGGGAGCTGTTTTTT.